This T cell receptor (beta chain) was identified during a study of blood T cell repertoires in COVID-19. Study-level background: Sites in the United States, Italy and Spain provided acute and convalescent COVID-19 samples. PBMCs, B-cell-depleted T cells, or T cells provided the cDNA or gDNA that made up the material.

As originally analysed: Cell counts per sample came from amplifying reference gene primers. Method: immunoSEQ multiplex PCR; TCRdb's copy keeps in-frame clones and lacks some. The V and J calls and clone size were taken over from that table, and D and trimming were inferred from the DNA. This sample has about 250,000 clones, with roughly 85% found just once. The study assigned cohorts using participant-reported clinical history. Trimming pared 1 base from V and 4 bases from J, leaving 5 bases between. The V gene's germline CDR1 is LGHNA and CDR2 YSLEER. There are 13 residues in the CDR3. The chain joins TRBV4-3 to TRBJ2-1; no clear D gene. The receptor comes from a woman aged 50 to 65 with acute COVID-19. Sample: PBMCs or T cells enriched from blood (not recorded which). CDR3 sequence reads: CASSQGTYNEQFF. The CDR3 nucleotides are TGCGCCAGCAGCCAAGGTACTTACAATGAGCAGTTCTTC.